A single sample gave rise to the 23 T cell receptor beta chains below, sequenced in a study of control samples from healthy donors and cancer patients. Sequencing was performed with immunoSEQ multiplex PCR; in TCRdb, only in-frame clones are kept and a portion is missing. The sample shows around 82,000 clones, roughly 86% of them seen only once. The sequenced sample was blood. The origin of the receptors is a man aged 45-65 years in good health.

The chain couples TRBV24-1 to TRBJ2-3; TRBD2 aligns across 9 bases. Trimming removed 0 bases from V and 0 bases from J; junction bases left unmatched: 3. Germline V gene data show CDR1 as KGHDR and CDR2 as SFDVKD. There are 17 residues in the CDR3. CDR3 loop: CATSDLSLAGSTDTQYF. In DNA, the CDR3 is TGTGCCACCAGTGATTTGAGCCTAGCGGGAAGCACAGATACGCAGTATTTT.

The chain is built from TRBV25-1 and TRBJ1-1; 10 bases match TRBD1. The CDR3 covers 14 residues. Per germline, CDR1 MGHDK and CDR2 SYGVNS. With V trimmed by 8 bases and J by 4 bases, 7 bases remained unmatched. CDR3 DNA: TGTGCCAGCGGGGGGGACAGGGGAGCCACTGAAGCTTTCTTT. Amino acids: CASGGDRGATEAFF.

In this sample, this clone is medium-sized (0.01 to 0.1%). The chain recombines TRBV6-2 or TRBV6-3 with TRBJ2-7, with unresolved D. The CDR3 runs to 14 residues. CDR1 is MNHEY and CDR2 is SVGEGT in the germline V gene. The V end lost 0 bases, the J end lost 5 bases, and 11 bases lay between the germline ends. The CDR3 protein is CASSYSNSRHEQYV. Here the CDR3 DNA reads TGTGCCAGCAGTTACTCGAACAGTCGCCACGAGCAGTACGTC.

The chain links TRBV9 to TRBJ2-1, with 14 bases matching TRBD2. This CDR3 has 16 amino acids. The junction had 5 bases not matched to a gene; V was cut back by 0 bases and J by 9 bases. Germline CDR1 and CDR2: SGDLS and YYNGEE. This CDR3 is CASSVGTSGRNVEQFF. CDR3 nucleotides: TGTGCCAGCAGCGTAGGGACTAGCGGGAGGAATGTTGAGCAGTTCTTC.

The chain uses TRBV11-3 and TRBJ2-3, with D unresolved. Trimming cost V 5 bases and J 3 bases, with 6 bases left between them. The CDR3 runs to 12 residues. Per germline, CDR1 SGHNT and CDR2 YENEEA. CDR3 sequence reads: CASSGRTDTQYF. CDR3 DNA: TGTGCCAGCAGCGGTCGGACAGATACGCAGTATTTT.

The gene calls are TRBV9 and TRBJ2-1; no firm D call. CDR3 length: 13 amino acids. The V gene's germline CDR1 is SGDLS and CDR2 YYNGEE. The germline V and J ends were trimmed by 0 bases and 6 bases, with 7 bases remaining between them. Here the CDR3 DNA reads TGTGCCAGCAGCGTAGGACCCGGCAATGAGCAGTTCTTC. Encoded protein: CASSVGPGNEQFF.

This chain links TRBV9 with TRBJ2-3, with unresolved D. V lost 5 bases and J lost 1, with 8 bases in between. The CDR3 loop spans 13 amino acids. CDR1 is SGDLS and CDR2 is YYNGEE in the germline V gene. CDR3 in amino acids: CASRGSGTDTQYF. CDR3 sequence (DNA): TGTGCCAGCAGGGGGTCCGGCACAGATACGCAGTATTTT.

The genes are TRBV7-2 and TRBJ2-7; maybe TRBD2 (5 bases). The germline V gene encodes CDR1 SGHTA and CDR2 FQGNSA. The V gene lost 5 bases and the J gene lost 3 bases, with 17 bases spanning the gap. The CDR3 totals 15 residues. CDR3 nucleotides: TGTGCCAGCAGCCTAACACGGGCTAGCTACTACGAGCAGTACTTC. Residues: CASSLTRASYYEQYF.

The rearrangement joins TRBV4-3 to TRBJ2-3; the match to TRBD2 covers 8 bases. Germline-derived CDR1 and CDR2 are LGHNA and YSLEER. The CDR3 is made up of 16 amino acids. The junction had 7 bases not matched to a gene; V was cut back by 0 bases and J by 5 bases. The CDR3 DNA reads TGCGCCAGCAGCCAAGATAAAACTAGCGGTAGAGATACGCAGTATTTT. Protein: CASSQDKTSGRDTQYF.

The chain couples TRBV7-2 to TRBJ2-7; no definite D call. V lost 1 base and J 2 bases, leaving 6 bases between the germline ends. The CDR3 is made up of 13 amino acids. The germline CDR1 and CDR2 sequences are SGHTA and FQGNSA. CDR3 loop: CASSLVPTYEQYV. CDR3 bases: TGTGCCAGCAGCTTAGTGCCAACCTACGAGCAGTACGTC.

The chain employs TRBV5-4 and TRBJ2-5, with 7 positions matching TRBD1. The CDR3 spans 14 residues. The V and J ends lost 1 base and 3 bases, in that order; junction bases with no gene match: 3. Germline-derived CDR1 and CDR2 are SGHNT and YYREEE (reference sequence). The chain's CDR3 is CASSLIGTEETQYF. CDR3 sequence (DNA): TGTGCCAGCAGCTTGATCGGGACAGAAGAGACCCAGTACTTC.

The chain joins TRBV25-1 to TRBJ1-1, with 8 bases identical to TRBD1. The V gene end was trimmed by 5 bases and the J gene end by 13 bases; junction bases not matched to a gene: 18. From germline, CDR1 is MGHDK and CDR2 SYGVNS. This CDR3 region has 15 residues. CDR3 nucleotides: TGTGCCAGCAGTTCCCGGACAGGGAGTCCCTTAGTCGATTTCTTT. Encoded protein: CASSSRTGSPLVDFF.

The DNA for the CDR3 is TGTGCCAGCAGCCCGAGACAGGCTTCCGGCTACACCTTC. It is translated as CASSPRQASGYTF. The rearrangement links TRBV3-1 (or the pseudogene TRBV3-2) to TRBJ1-2; D perhaps matches TRBD1 (6 bases). The CDR3 length is 13 residues. The germline V and J ends were trimmed by 4 bases and 8 bases, with 14 bases remaining between them. CDR1 and CDR2 (germline): LGHDT, YNNKEL (reference sequence).

V is TRBV5-6 and J is TRBJ2-3, with TRBD2 identical over 12 bases. J was trimmed by 4 bases and V by 4 bases; bases with no gene match: 7. CDR3 size: 16 residues. CDR1 is SGHDT, CDR2 YYEEEE, per germline. CDR3 in DNA: TGTGCCAGCAGCCCTCAAGGGACTAGCGGGTCAGATACGCAGTATTTT. It specifies CASSPQGTSGSDTQYF.

This CDR3 is CASSVDRGLNTIYF. The CDR3 DNA is TGTGCCAGCAGCGTTGACAGGGGCCTTAACACCATATATTTT. V is TRBV7-9 and J is TRBJ1-3; TRBD1 agrees at 8 bases. Germline-derived CDR1 and CDR2 are SEHNR and FQNEAQ (reference sequence). The CDR3 runs 14 residues. V gave up 5 bases and J gave up 7 bases; unmatched junction bases: 7.

The chain couples TRBV6-6 to TRBJ1-1; tentative D call: TRBD1 (6 bases). The CDR3 runs to 14 residues. The germline gives CDR1 MNHNY, CDR2 SVGAGI (reference sequence). Trimming shortened V by 6 bases and J by 0 bases, and 11 bases separated the two germline ends. The CDR3 nucleotides read TGTGCCAGCAGAGACAGGACAATGAACACTGAAGCTTTCTTT. Its protein product is CASRDRTMNTEAFF.

As concerns this clone: An end of the junction differs from the germline gene, which may be a read error. V gene TRBV28 combines with J gene TRBJ1-4, with TRBD1 identical over 9 bases. The CDR3 is made up of 13 amino acids. Germline CDR1 reads MDHEN; CDR2 reads SYDVKM. The DNA of the CDR3 is TGTGCCAGCAGTTCCGGGGTAGGACAGGGGCGTGGGTTT. It encodes CASSSGVGQGRGF.

V usage is TRBV2 and J usage is TRBJ2-4; tentative D call: TRBD2 (5 bases). There are 15 residues in the CDR3. CDR1 SNHLY and CDR2 FYNNEI come from the germline V gene. The V and J ends lost 7 bases and 6 bases respectively, with 19 bases between them. The CDR3 loop reads CASNAEGGPLNIQYF. The CDR3 DNA follows: TGTGCCAGCAACGCCGAAGGAGGACCCCTAAACATTCAGTACTTC. Full variable domain (remainder filled in from reference TRBV2 and TRBJ2-4): EPEVTQTPSHQVTQMGQEVILRCVPISNHLYFYWYRQILGQKVEFLVSFYNNEISEKSEIFDDQFSVERPDGSNFTLKIRSTKLEDSAMYFCASNAEGGPLNIQYFGAGTRLSVL.

The DNA of the CDR3 is TGTGCCATCAGCGGACAGGGGGATCAGCCCCAGCATTTT. This encodes CAISGQGDQPQHF. The V gene is TRBV10-3, the J gene TRBJ1-5; 10 positions match TRBD1. Germline CDR1 ENHRY, CDR2 SYGVKD. V gave up 6 bases and J gave up 5 bases; unmatched junction bases: 1. CDR3 length equals 13 residues.

This chain connects TRBV7-2 to TRBJ2-7; no clear D. The CDR3 has 13 residues. In germline, CDR1 is SGHTA, CDR2 FQGNSA. V was pared by 3 bases and J by 7 bases, with 13 bases between. The CDR3 here is CASSFKSINEQYF. The CDR3 nucleotides are TGTGCCAGCAGCTTTAAGAGCATTAATGAGCAGTACTTC. The variable domain in full, completed from reference TRBV7-2 and TRBJ2-7, reads GAGVSQSPSNKVTEKGKDVELRCDPISGHTALYWYRQSLGQGLEFLIYFQGNSAPDKSGLPSDRFSAERTGGSVSTLTIQRTQQEDSAVYLCASSFKSINEQYFGPGTRLTVT.

V is TRBV15 and J is TRBJ1-2, with D possibly being TRBD1 (6 bases). Germline assignment: CDR1 LNHNV and CDR2 YYDKDF (reference sequence). Trimming removed 0 bases at V and 6 bases at J, with 14 bases between. The CDR3 sequence is 15 residues long. The CDR3 loop is CATSRDTGTPDGYTF. CDR3 nucleotide sequence: TGTGCCACCAGCAGAGATACCGGGACACCGGATGGCTACACCTTC.

The V gene is TRBV6-2 or TRBV6-3, the J gene TRBJ2-3; 7 nucleotides match TRBD2. The CDR3 runs to 17 residues. Per the germline V gene, CDR1 is MNHEY and CDR2 is SVGEGT. The J segment lost 4 bases and the V segment lost 0 bases, leaving 10 bases of the junction unmatched. The CDR3, as DNA: TGTGCCAGCAGTTACTCCATGACGGGGGAGGGGCCAGATACGCAGTATTTT. Amino acid sequence: CASSYSMTGEGPDTQYF.

This chain connects TRBV29-1 to TRBJ1-1; 9 bases are shared with TRBD1. CDR1 is SQVTM, CDR2 ANQGSEA, per germline. The CDR3 consists of 14 residues. Trimming cost V 3 bases and J 3 bases; bases outside gene matches: 5. In nucleotides, the CDR3 is TGCAGCGTTGAGGCCCGACAGGGGGACACTGAAGCTTTCTTT. The encoded protein is CSVEARQGDTEAFF.